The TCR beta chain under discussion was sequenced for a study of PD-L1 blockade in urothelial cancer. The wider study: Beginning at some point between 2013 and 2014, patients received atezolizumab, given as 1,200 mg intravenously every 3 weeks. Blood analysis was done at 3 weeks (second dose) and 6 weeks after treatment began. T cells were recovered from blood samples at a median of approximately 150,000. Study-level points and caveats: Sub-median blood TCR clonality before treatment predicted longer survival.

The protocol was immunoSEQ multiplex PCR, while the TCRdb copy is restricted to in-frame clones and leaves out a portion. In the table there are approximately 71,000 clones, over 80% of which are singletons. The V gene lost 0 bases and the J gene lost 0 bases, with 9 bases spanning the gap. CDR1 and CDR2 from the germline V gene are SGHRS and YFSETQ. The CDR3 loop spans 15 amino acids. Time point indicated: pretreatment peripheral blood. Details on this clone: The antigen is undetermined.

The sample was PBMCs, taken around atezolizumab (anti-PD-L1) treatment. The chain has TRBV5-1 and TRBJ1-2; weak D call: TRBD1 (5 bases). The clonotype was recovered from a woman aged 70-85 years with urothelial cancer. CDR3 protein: CASSLEAGTNYGYTF. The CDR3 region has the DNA TGCGCCAGCAGCTTGGAAGCAGGGACTAACTATGGCTACACCTTC. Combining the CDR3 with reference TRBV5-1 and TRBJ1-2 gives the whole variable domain KAGVTQTPRYLIKTRGQQVTLSCSPISGHRSVSWYQQTPGQGLQFLFEYFSETQRNKGNFPGRFSGRQFSNSRSEMNVSTLELGDSALYLCASSLEAGTNYGYTFGSGTRLTVV.